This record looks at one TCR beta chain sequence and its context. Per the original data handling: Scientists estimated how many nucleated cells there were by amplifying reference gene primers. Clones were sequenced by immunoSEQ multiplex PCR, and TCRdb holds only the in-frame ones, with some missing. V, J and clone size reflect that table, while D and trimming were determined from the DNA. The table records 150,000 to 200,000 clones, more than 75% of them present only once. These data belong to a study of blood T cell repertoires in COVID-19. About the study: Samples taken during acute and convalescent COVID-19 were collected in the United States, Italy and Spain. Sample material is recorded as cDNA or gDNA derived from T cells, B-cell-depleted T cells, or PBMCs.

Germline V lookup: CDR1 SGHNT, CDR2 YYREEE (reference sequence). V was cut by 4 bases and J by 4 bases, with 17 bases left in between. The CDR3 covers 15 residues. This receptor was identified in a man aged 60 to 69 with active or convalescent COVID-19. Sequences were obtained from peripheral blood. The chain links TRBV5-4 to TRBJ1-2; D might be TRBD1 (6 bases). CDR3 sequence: CASSGLDSKPYGYTF. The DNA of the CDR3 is TGTGCCAGCAGCGGATTGGACAGCAAACCCTATGGCTACACCTTC.